This TCR beta chain was recovered during a study of blood T cells in healthy people across ages. Background on the study: For every two T cells, template switching captured about one barcoded beta molecule.

Study-level findings and limits: Estimates drawn from one million T cells were deemed to understate diversity. TCR beta diversity tracked closely with naive T cell percentage.

In the case of this clonotype: Antigen specificity is unknown.

The CDR3 is 17 amino acids. Per germline, CDR1 ENHRY and CDR2 SYGVKD. The V and J ends lost 0 bases and 4 bases, in that order; junction bases with no gene match: 11. The authors ran a second PCR of 7 to 11 cycles using a sample-barcoded 5' primer and a J-beta primer mix. Each CDR3 protein is one row after TCRdb ran MiXCR on the 5' RACE reads. The sample carries over 1,300,000 distinct CDR3 sequences, approximately 60% recorded once. This receptor was taken from a young man in good health. The chain joins TRBV10-3 to TRBJ2-5, with 7 nucleotides matching TRBD1. The sequencing input was blood. The CDR3 bases are TGTGCCATCAGTGAGTCGACGGTCGGCAGGGGGACAGAGACCCAGTACTTC. As protein: CAISESTVGRGTETQYF.